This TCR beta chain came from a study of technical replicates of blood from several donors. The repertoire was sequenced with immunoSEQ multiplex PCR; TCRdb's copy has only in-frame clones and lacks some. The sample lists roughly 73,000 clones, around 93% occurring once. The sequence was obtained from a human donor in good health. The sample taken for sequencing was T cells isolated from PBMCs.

CDR3 nucleotide sequence: TGTGCCAGCAGTGAAGGGGGTAGCAATCAGCCCCAGCATTTT. This encodes CASSEGGSNQPQHF. The rearrangement joins TRBV27 to TRBJ1-5, with a tentative D call TRBD1 (6 bases). V was shortened by 5 bases and J by 0 bases, with 8 bases between the two germline ends. The CDR3 length is 14 residues. CDR1 MNHEY and CDR2 SMNVEV come from the germline V gene (reference sequence).